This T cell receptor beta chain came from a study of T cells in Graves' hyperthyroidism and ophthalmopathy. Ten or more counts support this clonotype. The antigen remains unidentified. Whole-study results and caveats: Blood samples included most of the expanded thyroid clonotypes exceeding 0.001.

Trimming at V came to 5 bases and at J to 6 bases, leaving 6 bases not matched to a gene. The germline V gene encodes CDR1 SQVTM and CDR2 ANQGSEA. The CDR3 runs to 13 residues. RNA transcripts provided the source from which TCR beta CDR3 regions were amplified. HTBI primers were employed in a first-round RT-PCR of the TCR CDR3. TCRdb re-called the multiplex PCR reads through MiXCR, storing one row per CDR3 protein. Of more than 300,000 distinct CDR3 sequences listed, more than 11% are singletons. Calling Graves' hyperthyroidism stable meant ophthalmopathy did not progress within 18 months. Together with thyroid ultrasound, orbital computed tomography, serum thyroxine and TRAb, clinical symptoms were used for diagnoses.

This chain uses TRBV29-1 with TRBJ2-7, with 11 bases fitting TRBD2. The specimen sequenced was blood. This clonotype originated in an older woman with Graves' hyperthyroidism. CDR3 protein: CSVPGLAGGEQYF. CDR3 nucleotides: TGCAGCGTTCCAGGACTAGCGGGCGGCGAGCAGTACTTC.